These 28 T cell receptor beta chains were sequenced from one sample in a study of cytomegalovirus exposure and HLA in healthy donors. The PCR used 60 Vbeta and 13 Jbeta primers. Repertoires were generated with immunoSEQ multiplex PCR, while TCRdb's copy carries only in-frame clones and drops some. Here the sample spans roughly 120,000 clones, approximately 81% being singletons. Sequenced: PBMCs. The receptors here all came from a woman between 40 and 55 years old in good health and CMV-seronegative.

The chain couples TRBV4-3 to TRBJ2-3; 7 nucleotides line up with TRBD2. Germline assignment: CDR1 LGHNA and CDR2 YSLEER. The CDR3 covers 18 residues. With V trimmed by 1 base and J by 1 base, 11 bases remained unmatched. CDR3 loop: CASSQGGGGSPGTDTQYF. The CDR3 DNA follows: TGCGCCAGCAGCCAAGGGGGGGGAGGTTCGCCAGGCACAGATACGCAGTATTTT.

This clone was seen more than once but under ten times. The CDR3 DNA reads as TGTGCCAGCAGTGAGGAACAGGGGGCCTCCTACGAGCAGTACTTC. Its protein is CASSEEQGASYEQYF. The rearrangement joins TRBV25-1 to TRBJ2-7, with 9 bases fitting TRBD1. V lost 3 bases, J lost 0 bases, and 3 bases stayed unmatched. CDR1 is MGHDK, CDR2 SYGVNS, per germline. This CDR3 has 15 residues.

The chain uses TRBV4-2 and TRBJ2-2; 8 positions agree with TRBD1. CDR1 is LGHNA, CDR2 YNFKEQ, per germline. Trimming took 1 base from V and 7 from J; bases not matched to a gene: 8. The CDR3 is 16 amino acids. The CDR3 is CASSQGAGGDVGELFF. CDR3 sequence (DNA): TGTGCCAGCAGCCAAGGCGCAGGGGGCGACGTCGGGGAGCTGTTTTTT.

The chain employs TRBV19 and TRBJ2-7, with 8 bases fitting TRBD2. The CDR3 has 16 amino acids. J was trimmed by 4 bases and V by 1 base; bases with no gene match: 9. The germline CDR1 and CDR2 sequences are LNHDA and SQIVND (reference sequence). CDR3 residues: CASSIGRLASPYEQYF. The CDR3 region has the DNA TGTGCCAGTAGTATAGGTCGACTAGCGAGCCCTTACGAGCAGTACTTC.

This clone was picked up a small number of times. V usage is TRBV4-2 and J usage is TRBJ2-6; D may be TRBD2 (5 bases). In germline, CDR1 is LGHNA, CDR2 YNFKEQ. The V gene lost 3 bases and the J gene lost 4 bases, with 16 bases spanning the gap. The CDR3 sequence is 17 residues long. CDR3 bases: TGTGCCAGCAGCCACCCCCTCGGGGATGCGGGGGCCAACGTCCTGACTTTC. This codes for CASSHPLGDAGANVLTF.

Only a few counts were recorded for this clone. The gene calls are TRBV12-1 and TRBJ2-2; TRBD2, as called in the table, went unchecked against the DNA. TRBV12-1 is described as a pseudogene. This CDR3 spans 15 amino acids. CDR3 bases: TGTGCCAGCCTCCTAGCGGGGGGTAATACCGGGGAGCTGTTTTTT. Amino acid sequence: CASLLAGGNTGELFF.

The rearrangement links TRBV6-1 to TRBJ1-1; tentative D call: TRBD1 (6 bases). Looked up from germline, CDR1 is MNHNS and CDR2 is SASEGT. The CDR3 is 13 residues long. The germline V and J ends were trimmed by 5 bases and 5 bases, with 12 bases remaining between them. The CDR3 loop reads CASSRQESTEAFF. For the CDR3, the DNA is TGTGCCAGCAGTCGACAGGAGAGTACTGAAGCTTTCTTT.

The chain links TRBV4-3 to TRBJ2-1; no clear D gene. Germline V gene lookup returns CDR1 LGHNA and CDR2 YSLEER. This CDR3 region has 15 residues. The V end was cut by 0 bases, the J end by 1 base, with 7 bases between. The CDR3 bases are TGCGCCAGCAGCCAAGATACCACATCCTACAATGAGCAGTTCTTC. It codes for CASSQDTTSYNEQFF.

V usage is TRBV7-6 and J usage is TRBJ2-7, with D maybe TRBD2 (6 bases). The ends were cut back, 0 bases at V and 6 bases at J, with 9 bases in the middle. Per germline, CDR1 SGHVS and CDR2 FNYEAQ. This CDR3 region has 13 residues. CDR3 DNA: TGTGCCAGCAGCTTAGCGTGGGGAGGCGAGCAGTACTTC. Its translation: CASSLAWGGEQYF.

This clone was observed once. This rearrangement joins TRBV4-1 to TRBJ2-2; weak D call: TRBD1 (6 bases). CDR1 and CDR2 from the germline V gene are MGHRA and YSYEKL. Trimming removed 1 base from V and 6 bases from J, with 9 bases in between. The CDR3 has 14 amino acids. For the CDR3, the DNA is TGCGCCAGCAGCCAAGGACAGGTTCCCGGGGAGCTGTTTTTT. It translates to CASSQGQVPGELFF.

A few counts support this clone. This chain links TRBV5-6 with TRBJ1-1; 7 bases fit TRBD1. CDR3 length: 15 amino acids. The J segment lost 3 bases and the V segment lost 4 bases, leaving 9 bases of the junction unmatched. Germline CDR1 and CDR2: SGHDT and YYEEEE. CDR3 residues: CASSILDRVDTEAFF. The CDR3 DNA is TGTGCCAGCAGCATTTTAGACAGGGTTGACACTGAAGCTTTCTTT. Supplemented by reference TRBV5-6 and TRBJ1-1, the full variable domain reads DAGVTQSPTHLIKTRGQQVTLRCSPKSGHDTVSWYQQALGQGPQFIFQYYEEEERQRGNFPDRFSGHQFPNYSSELNVNALLLGDSALYLCASSILDRVDTEAFFGQGTRLTVV.

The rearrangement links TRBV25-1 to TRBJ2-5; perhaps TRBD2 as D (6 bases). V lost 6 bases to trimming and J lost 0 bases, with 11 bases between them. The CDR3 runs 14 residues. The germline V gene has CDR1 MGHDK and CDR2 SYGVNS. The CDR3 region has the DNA TGTGCCAGCAGCCTTGGGGGGAACCAAGAGACCCAGTACTTC. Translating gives CASSLGGNQETQYF.

The CDR3 DNA sequence: TGCGCCAGCAGTGAGGACAGCTTCTACGAGCAGTACTTC. The encoded protein is CASSEDSFYEQYF. V usage is TRBV10-2 and J usage is TRBJ2-7; D is possibly TRBD1 (5 bases). In germline, CDR1 is WSHSY, CDR2 SAAADI. V lost 2 bases and J 3 bases, leaving 8 bases between the germline ends. The CDR3 covers 13 residues.

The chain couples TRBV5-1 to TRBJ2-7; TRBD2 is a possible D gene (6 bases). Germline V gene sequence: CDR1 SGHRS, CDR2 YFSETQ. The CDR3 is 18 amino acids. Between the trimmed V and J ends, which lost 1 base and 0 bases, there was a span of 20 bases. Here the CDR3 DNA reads TGCGCCAGCAGCTTGAATCCTAGCGACAAAACCTTCTCCTACGAGCAGTACTTC. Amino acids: CASSLNPSDKTFSYEQYF.

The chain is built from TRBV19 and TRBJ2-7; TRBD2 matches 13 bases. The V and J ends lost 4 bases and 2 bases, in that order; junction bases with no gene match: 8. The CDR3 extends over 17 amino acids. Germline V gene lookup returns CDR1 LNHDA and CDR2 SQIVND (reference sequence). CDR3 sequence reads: CASSTGLAGEYPYEQYF. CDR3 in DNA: TGTGCCAGTAGTACCGGACTAGCGGGAGAATACCCCTACGAGCAGTACTTC. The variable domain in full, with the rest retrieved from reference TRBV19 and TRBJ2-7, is DGGITQSPKYLFRKEGQNVTLSCEQNLNHDAMYWYRQDPGQGLRLIYYSQIVNDFQKGDIAEGYSVSREKKESFPLTVTSAQKNPTAFYLCASSTGLAGEYPYEQYFGPGTRLTVT.

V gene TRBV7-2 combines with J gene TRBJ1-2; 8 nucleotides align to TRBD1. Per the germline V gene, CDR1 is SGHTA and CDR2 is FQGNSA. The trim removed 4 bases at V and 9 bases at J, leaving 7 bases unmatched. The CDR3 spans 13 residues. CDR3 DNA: TGTGCCAGCAGCTCAACAGGGGGTGGCCGCTACACCTTC. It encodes CASSSTGGGRYTF.

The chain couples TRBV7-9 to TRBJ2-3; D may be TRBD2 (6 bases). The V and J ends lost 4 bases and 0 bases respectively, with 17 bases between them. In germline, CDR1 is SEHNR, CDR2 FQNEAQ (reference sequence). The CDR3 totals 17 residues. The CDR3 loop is CASSYPMRDGSTDTQYF. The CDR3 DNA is TGTGCCAGCAGCTATCCAATGCGGGATGGTAGCACAGATACGCAGTATTTT. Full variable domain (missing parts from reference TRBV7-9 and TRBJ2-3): DTGVSQNPRHKITKRGQNVTFRCDPISEHNRLYWYRQTLGQGPEFLTYFQNEAQLEKSRLLSDRFSAERPKGSFSTLEIQRTEQGDSAMYLCASSYPMRDGSTDTQYFGPGTRLTVL.

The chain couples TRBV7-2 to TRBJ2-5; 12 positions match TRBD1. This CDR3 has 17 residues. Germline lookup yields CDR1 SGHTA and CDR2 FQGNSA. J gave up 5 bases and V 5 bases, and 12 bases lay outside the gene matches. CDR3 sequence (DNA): TGTGCCAGCAGCGTTACGTCCGGGACAGGGGGCAGGGAGACCCAGTACTTC. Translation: CASSVTSGTGGRETQYF.

The CDR3 region has the DNA TGTGCCAGCAACAGGGTAGCCAAAAACATTCAGTACTTC. This encodes CASNRVAKNIQYF. The genes are TRBV28 and TRBJ2-4; maybe TRBD1 (6 bases). V was shortened by 7 bases and J by 0 bases, with 7 bases between the two germline ends. Germline V gene data show CDR1 as MDHEN and CDR2 as SYDVKM. The CDR3 length is 13 residues. The full variable domain, in which reference TRBV28 and TRBJ2-4 provide the parts outside the CDR3, is DVKVTQSSRYLVKRTGEKVFLECVQDMDHENMFWYRQDPGLGLRLIYFSYDVKMKEKGDIPEGYSVSREKKERFSLILESASTNQTSMYLCASNRVAKNIQYFGAGTRLSVL.

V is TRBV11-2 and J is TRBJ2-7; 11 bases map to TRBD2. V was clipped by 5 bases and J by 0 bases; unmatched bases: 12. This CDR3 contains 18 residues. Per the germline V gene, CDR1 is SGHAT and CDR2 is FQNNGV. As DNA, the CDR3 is TGTGCCAGCAGCCATACGGCCGGGACTAGCGGATACTCCTACGAGCAGTACTTC. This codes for CASSHTAGTSGYSYEQYF.

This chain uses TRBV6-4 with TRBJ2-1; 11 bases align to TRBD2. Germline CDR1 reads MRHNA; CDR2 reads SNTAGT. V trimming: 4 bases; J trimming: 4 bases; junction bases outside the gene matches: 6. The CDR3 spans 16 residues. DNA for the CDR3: TGTGCCAGCAGTGCTGTACTAGCGGGGGCATACAATGAGCAGTTCTTC. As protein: CASSAVLAGAYNEQFF.

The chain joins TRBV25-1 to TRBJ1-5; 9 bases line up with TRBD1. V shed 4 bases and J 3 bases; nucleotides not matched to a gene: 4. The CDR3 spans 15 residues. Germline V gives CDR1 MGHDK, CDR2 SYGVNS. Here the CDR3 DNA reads TGTGCCAGCAGTGGGGACAGGGACGCCAATCAGCCCCAGCATTTT. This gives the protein CASSGDRDANQPQHF.

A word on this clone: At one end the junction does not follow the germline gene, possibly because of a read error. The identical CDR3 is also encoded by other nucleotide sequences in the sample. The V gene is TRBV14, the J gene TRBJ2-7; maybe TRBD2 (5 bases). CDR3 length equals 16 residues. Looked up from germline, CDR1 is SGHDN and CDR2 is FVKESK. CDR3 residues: CASSQREGSGSYEQYF. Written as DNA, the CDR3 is TGTGCCAGCAGCCAACGGGAAGGGAGTGGTTCCTATGAGCAGTACTTC.

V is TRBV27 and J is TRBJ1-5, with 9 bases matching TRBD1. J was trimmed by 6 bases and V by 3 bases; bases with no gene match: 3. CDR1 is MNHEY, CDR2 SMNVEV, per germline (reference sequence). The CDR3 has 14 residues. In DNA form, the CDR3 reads TGTGCCAGCAGTTTGGACAGGGGCGGTCAGCCCCAGCATTTT. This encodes CASSLDRGGQPQHF.

Here the CDR3 reads CAISDRGQDQPQHF. The DNA for the CDR3 is TGTGCCATCAGTGATAGGGGGCAGGATCAGCCCCAGCATTTT. The chain links TRBV10-3 to TRBJ1-5; 7 positions match TRBD1. In germline, CDR1 is ENHRY, CDR2 SYGVKD. J lost 5 bases, V lost 3 bases, and 4 bases had no gene match. CDR3 size: 14 residues.

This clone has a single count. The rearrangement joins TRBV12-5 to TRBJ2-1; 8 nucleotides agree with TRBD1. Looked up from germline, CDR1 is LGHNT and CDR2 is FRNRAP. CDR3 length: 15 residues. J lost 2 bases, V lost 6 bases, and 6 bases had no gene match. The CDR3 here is CASGPGQGAYNEQFF. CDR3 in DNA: TGTGCTAGTGGCCCAGGACAGGGAGCCTACAATGAGCAGTTCTTC.

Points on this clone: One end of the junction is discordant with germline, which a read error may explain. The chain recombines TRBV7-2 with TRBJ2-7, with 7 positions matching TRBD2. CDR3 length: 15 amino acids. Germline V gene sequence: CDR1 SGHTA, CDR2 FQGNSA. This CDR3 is CASKKSGTLLYEQHF. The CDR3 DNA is TGTGCCAGCAAAAAAAGCGGGACCCTACTCTACGAGCAGCACTTC.

The CDR3 DNA sequence: TGTGCCAGCAAATTCAGGGGGGCGTCGGACACCGGGGAGCTGTTTTTT. Its translation: CASKFRGASDTGELFF. The chain employs TRBV27 and TRBJ2-2, with a possible D match to TRBD1 (7 bases). Trimming pared 7 bases from V and 3 bases from J, leaving 18 bases between. CDR1 and CDR2 (germline): MNHEY, SMNVEV (reference sequence). This CDR3 is built from 16 residues.